These 5 T cell receptor beta chains came from one sample sequenced in a study of cytomegalovirus exposure and HLA in healthy donors. The PCR ran on 60 Vbeta and 13 Jbeta primers. The protocol was immunoSEQ multiplex PCR, while the TCRdb copy is restricted to in-frame clones and leaves out a portion. The profile covers more than 85,000 clones, with approximately 76% appearing a single time and 10% taken by the ten largest. Sequenced material: PBMCs. The receptors were gathered from a man aged 25-40 years in good health and CMV-seropositive.

This clone occurred a few times. CDR3 DNA: TGTGCCAGCAGCTTAGCGGACTTTGGGAACACTGAAGCTTTCTTT. Translated: CASSLADFGNTEAFF. The genes are TRBV7-9 and TRBJ1-1; no clear D. Germline assignment: CDR1 SEHNR and CDR2 FQNEAQ (reference sequence). V was shortened by 0 bases and J by 1 base, with 9 bases between the two germline ends. This CDR3 is built from 15 residues.

The gene calls are TRBV29-1 and TRBJ2-7, with D maybe TRBD1 (6 bases). Germline CDR1 and CDR2: SQVTM and ANQGSEA. The ends were cut back, 4 bases at V and 12 bases at J, with 16 bases in the middle. CDR3 length equals 11 residues. The CDR3 sequence is CSVGIRGYRYF. The CDR3 bases are TGCAGCGTTGGGATCAGGGGATACCGGTACTTC.

This clone was seen only a few times. This chain connects TRBV4-3 to TRBJ2-5; 11 positions match TRBD2. CDR3 length: 17 amino acids. Per the germline V gene, CDR1 is LGHNA and CDR2 is YSLEER. Trimming took 0 bases from V and 5 from J; bases not matched to a gene: 8. The CDR3 here is CASSQDYGLAGRETQYF. CDR3 in DNA: TGCGCCAGCAGCCAAGACTATGGACTAGCGGGTCGGGAGACCCAGTACTTC.

The V gene is TRBV6-5, the J gene TRBJ2-1; 8 nucleotides align to TRBD2. The CDR3 covers 15 residues. Germline CDR1 reads MNHEY; CDR2 reads SVGAGI. Trimming removed 6 bases from V and 6 bases from J; junction bases left unmatched: 10. The CDR3 is CASRPGTSGGNEQFF. The CDR3 DNA sequence: TGTGCCAGCAGGCCCGGGACTAGTGGGGGCAATGAGCAGTTCTTC.

The CDR3 nucleotides are TGTGCCAGCAGTATCATCCCACCCAGCTCCTACGAGCAGTACTTC. It codes for CASSIIPPSSYEQYF. V is TRBV28 and J is TRBJ2-7; D not certain. This CDR3 is built from 15 residues. V lost 5 bases and J lost 0, with 14 bases in between. Germline V gives CDR1 MDHEN, CDR2 SYDVKM.